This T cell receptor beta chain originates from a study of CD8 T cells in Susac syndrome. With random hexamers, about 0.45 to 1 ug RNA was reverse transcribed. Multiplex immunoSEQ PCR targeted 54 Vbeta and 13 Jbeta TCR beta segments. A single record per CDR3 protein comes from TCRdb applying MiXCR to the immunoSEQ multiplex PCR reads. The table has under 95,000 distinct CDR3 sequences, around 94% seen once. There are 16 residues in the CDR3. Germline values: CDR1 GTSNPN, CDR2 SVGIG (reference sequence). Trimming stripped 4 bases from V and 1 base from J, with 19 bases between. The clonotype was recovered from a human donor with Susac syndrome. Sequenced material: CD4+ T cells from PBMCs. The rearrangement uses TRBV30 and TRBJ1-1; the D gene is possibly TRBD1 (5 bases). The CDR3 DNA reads TGTGCCTGGAACACAGGTATCCAGAGGTGGAACACTGAAGCTTTCTTT. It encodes CAWNTGIQRWNTEAFF.